This T cell receptor beta chain was documented in a study of blood T cell repertoires in COVID-19. Looking at the study overall: Samples came from the United States, Italy and Spain, spanning acute and convalescent COVID-19. T cells, B-cell-depleted T cells, or PBMCs supplied cDNA or gDNA.

CDR3 size: 14 residues. Trimming stripped 3 bases from V and 0 bases from J, with 6 bases between. The germline gives CDR1 KGHSY, CDR2 FQNENV. As processed by the authors: Reference gene primer amplification gave estimated nucleated cell counts. Using immunoSEQ multiplex PCR, the repertoire was profiled, and TCRdb retains in-frame clones only, with some absent. Clone size and V and J calls were adopted from that table, with D and trimming inferred from the DNA. Among tens of thousands of clones listed, about nine tenths were seen once. Specimen: peripheral blood. This chain uses TRBV16 with TRBJ1-3; D is possibly TRBD1 (5 bases). The source is a man in his 70s with acute or convalescent COVID-19. CDR3 sequence reads: CASSQTVSGNTIYF. Written as DNA, the CDR3 is TGTGCCAGCAGCCAGACAGTCTCTGGAAACACCATATATTTT.